These 14 T cell receptor beta chains share one sample of origin, sequenced in a study of T cell repertoires in cytomegalovirus infection. A single record per CDR3 protein comes from TCRdb applying MiXCR to the reads. The sample carries about 250,000 distinct CDR3 sequences, about 18% recorded once. Sequenced sample: CD8+ T cells from PBMCs. All receptors derive from a human donor in good health (CMV status not recorded). Some clones in this sample may be carry-over from other donors' samples.

This clonotype was picked up many times. DNA of the CDR3: TGTGCCAGCAGTATTGGGGGATCCGAGCAGTACTTC. This sequence encodes CASSIGGSEQYF. The chain links TRBV7-9 to TRBJ2-7; D may correspond to TRBD1 or TRBD2 (5 bases each). Trimming shortened V by 6 bases and J by 6 bases, and 12 bases separated the two germline ends. This CDR3 has 12 residues. Per the germline V gene, CDR1 is SEHNR and CDR2 is FQNEAQ (reference sequence).

This clonotype has just a few counts. This chain uses TRBV19 with TRBJ2-3; tentative D call: TRBD2 (6 bases). This CDR3 has 13 residues. V dropped 7 bases and J dropped 3 bases, with 11 bases sitting between them. Germline lookup yields CDR1 LNHDA and CDR2 SQIVND (reference sequence). Here the CDR3 reads CASNGGLTDTQYF. DNA for the CDR3: TGTGCCAGTAACGGGGGACTTACAGATACGCAGTATTTT.

The chain recombines TRBV14 with TRBJ1-6; D remains unclear. Germline CDR1 is SGHDN and CDR2 is FVKESK. This CDR3 comprises 15 residues. Trimming shortened V by 5 bases and J by 7 bases, and 15 bases separated the two germline ends. The CDR3 protein is CASSSRTMRNSPLHF. CDR3 in DNA: TGTGCCAGCAGCTCACGGACGATGCGAAATTCACCCCTCCACTTT.

This clonotype was counted many times. The V and J genes are TRBV11-2 and TRBJ2-5; D gene ambiguous. The length of the CDR3 is 14 residues. Germline assignment: CDR1 SGHAT and CDR2 FQNNGV. The V gene lost 5 bases and the J gene lost 0 bases, with 10 bases spanning the gap. CDR3 amino acids: CASSLTPYQETQYF. In DNA form, the CDR3 reads TGTGCCAGCAGCCTCACACCGTACCAAGAGACCCAGTACTTC.

This clonotype has a count of ten or more. The rearrangement links TRBV7-6 to TRBJ2-3; no definite D call. The CDR3 runs to 15 residues. V lost 5 bases, J lost 0 bases, and 12 bases lay in between. CDR1 and CDR2 from the germline V gene are SGHVS and FNYEAQ. CDR3: CASSPILGSTDTQYF. In DNA form, the CDR3 reads TGTGCCAGCAGCCCCATTCTCGGTAGCACAGATACGCAGTATTTT.

The J gene is TRBJ2-7, the V gene TRBV6-2 or TRBV6-3; D unclear. CDR1 is MNHEY, CDR2 SVGEGT, per germline. The CDR3 contains 14 residues. V lost 5 bases, J lost 3 bases, and 14 bases lay in between. CDR3 region: CASSGITHVYEQYF. In nucleotides, the CDR3 is TGTGCCAGCAGTGGGATTACACACGTCTACGAGCAGTACTTC.

The rearrangement uses TRBV7-9 and TRBJ2-1; the D is unclear. The CDR3 totals 13 residues. V lost 0 bases and J lost 7, with 7 bases in between. Germline CDR1 SEHNR, CDR2 FQNEAQ (reference sequence). CDR3 nucleotide sequence: TGTGCCAGCAGCTTAGCAGGGAATAATGAGCAGTTCTTC. This gives the protein CASSLAGNNEQFF.

In its sample, this clonotype was seen many times. This sequence joins TRBV7-2 and TRBJ2-2; D remains unclear. CDR3 length: 16 residues. With 3 bases removed from V and 0 bases from J, the gap between germline ends came to 11 bases. Germline V gene sequence: CDR1 SGHTA, CDR2 FQGNSA. In DNA form, the CDR3 reads TGTGCCAGCAGCTTCGTAGTGGGTCCGAACACCGGGGAGCTGTTTTTT. Residues: CASSFVVGPNTGELFF.

In its sample, this clonotype was seen a few times. This chain joins TRBV6-2 or TRBV6-3 and TRBJ1-2; D unresolved. Germline V lookup: CDR1 MNHEY, CDR2 SVGEGT. V shed 4 bases and J shed 4 bases, with 13 bases lying between them. The CDR3 runs 14 residues. DNA for the CDR3: TGTGCCAGCAGTTCTCTACCACAGACCTATGGCTACACCTTC. Translated, it gives CASSSLPQTYGYTF.

This clonotype was counted many times. The chain recombines TRBV7-9 with TRBJ1-2; D might be TRBD1 (6 bases). CDR3 length equals 13 residues. CDR1 and CDR2 (germline): SEHNR, FQNEAQ (reference sequence). V lost 5 bases to trimming and J lost 6 bases, with 13 bases between them. The CDR3 DNA sequence: TGTGCCAGCAGCGGGGGCGCCCGGGATGGCTACACCTTC. Translating gives CASSGGARDGYTF.

This clonotype was detected many times. The chain links TRBV7-6 to TRBJ2-7; no clear D. The germline gives CDR1 SGHVS, CDR2 FNYEAQ. CDR3 length equals 14 residues. V was clipped by 1 base and J by 5 bases, with 12 bases between them. The CDR3 loop reads CASSLGPGIDEQYF. For the CDR3, the DNA is TGTGCCAGCAGCTTAGGTCCAGGTATCGACGAGCAGTACTTC.

This clonotype was counted between two and nine times. This chain uses TRBV28 with TRBJ1-1; TRBD1 agrees at 7 bases. Losses at the gene ends were 8 bases for V and 4 bases for J; bases not matched to a gene: 4. The CDR3 consists of 12 residues. Germline loops: CDR1 MDHEN, CDR2 SYDVKM. CDR3 bases: TGTGCCAGCGCTACAGGGGCCACTGAAGCTTTCTTT. Protein sequence: CASATGATEAFF.

CDR3 coding DNA: TGTGCCAGCAGTTACCGGACTAGCGGGGGGCCGGAGGAGGAGACCCAGTACTTC. Its translation: CASSYRTSGGPEEETQYF. The V call is TRBV6-2 or TRBV6-3, the J call TRBJ2-5, with 14 bases lining up with TRBD2. The CDR3 has 18 amino acids. The J segment lost 5 bases and the V segment lost 2 bases, leaving 10 bases of the junction unmatched. CDR1 and CDR2 from the germline V gene are MNHEY and SVGEGT.

V usage is TRBV7-9 and J usage is TRBJ1-6; D might be TRBD1 (5 bases). V shed 7 bases and J shed 0 bases, with 16 bases lying between them. The CDR3 totals 17 residues. Looked up from germline, CDR1 is SEHNR and CDR2 is FQNEAQ (reference sequence). CDR3 region: CASTGGDQSSYNSPLHF. The CDR3 coding sequence is TGTGCCAGCACCGGCGGGGACCAGAGCTCCTATAATTCACCCCTCCACTTT. Complete variable domain (other parts from reference TRBV7-9 and TRBJ1-6): DTGVSQNPRHKITKRGQNVTFRCDPISEHNRLYWYRQTLGQGPEFLTYFQNEAQLEKSRLLSDRFSAERPKGSFSTLEIQRTEQGDSAMYLCASTGGDQSSYNSPLHFGNGTRLTVT.